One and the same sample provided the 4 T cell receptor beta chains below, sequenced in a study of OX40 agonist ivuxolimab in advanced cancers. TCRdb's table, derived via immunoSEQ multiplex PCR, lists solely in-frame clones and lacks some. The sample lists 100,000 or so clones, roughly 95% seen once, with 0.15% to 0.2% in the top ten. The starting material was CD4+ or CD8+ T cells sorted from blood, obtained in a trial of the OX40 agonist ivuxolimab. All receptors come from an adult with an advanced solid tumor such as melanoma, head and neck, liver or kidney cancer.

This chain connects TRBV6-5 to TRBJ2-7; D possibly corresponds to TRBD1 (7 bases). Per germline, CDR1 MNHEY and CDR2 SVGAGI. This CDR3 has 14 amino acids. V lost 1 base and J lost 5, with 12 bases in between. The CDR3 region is CASSYLGRGDEQYF. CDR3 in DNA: TGTGCCAGCAGTTACTTGGGCAGGGGGGACGAGCAGTACTTC.

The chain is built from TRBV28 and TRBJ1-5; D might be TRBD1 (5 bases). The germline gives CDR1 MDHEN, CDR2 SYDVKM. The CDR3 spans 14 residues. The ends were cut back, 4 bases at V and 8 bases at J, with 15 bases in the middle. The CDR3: CASSWGGPGEPQHF. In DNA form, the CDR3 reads TGTGCCAGCAGTTGGGGGGGTCCGGGTGAGCCCCAGCATTTT.

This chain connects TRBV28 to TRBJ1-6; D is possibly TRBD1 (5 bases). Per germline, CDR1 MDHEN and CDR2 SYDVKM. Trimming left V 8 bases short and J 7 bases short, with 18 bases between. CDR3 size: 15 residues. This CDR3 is CASVSTGTENSPLHF. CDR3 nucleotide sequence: TGTGCCAGCGTATCAACCGGGACGGAGAATTCACCCCTCCACTTT.

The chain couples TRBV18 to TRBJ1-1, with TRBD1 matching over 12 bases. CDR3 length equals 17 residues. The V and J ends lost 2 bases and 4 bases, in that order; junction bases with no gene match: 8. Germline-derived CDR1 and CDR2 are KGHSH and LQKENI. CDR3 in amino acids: CASSPGTGGIGGTEAFF. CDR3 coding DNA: TGTGCCAGCTCACCAGGGACAGGGGGCATCGGAGGCACTGAAGCTTTCTTT.